Given below is one TCR beta chain in context. Its antigen remains unidentified. This sample is drawn from a study of OX40 agonist ivuxolimab in advanced cancers. Study overall: Patients took ivuxolimab, an agonistic anti-OX40 (CD134) antibody. Dose-escalation patients had hepatocellular carcinoma, melanoma, renal cell or head and neck cancer. Whole-study findings and limits: Clones of CD4+ and CD8+ blood T cells grew by week 6 at doses of 0.1 to 3.0 mg/kg.

Libraries were prepared by immunoSEQ multiplex PCR; TCRdb keeps only in-frame clonotypes and omits some of them. The sample consists of roughly 53,000 clones, approximately 80% of them appearing once. The CDR3 loop spans 16 amino acids. The V and J ends lost 4 bases and 3 bases, in that order; junction bases with no gene match: 10. CDR1 and CDR2 (germline): SGHTA, FQGNSA. The source of this sequence is an adult with an advanced solid tumor such as melanoma, head and neck, liver or kidney cancer. The chain has TRBV7-2 and TRBJ1-1; TRBD1 agrees at 8 bases. The sample here was CD4+ or CD8+ T cells sorted from blood, taken in a trial of the OX40 agonist ivuxolimab. The CDR3 DNA is TGTGCCAGCAGCTCCTTCCCCAGGGGGCGATACACTGAAGCTTTCTTT. It encodes CASSSFPRGRYTEAFF.